This TCR beta chain was identified in a study of regulatory T cells in long-lasting Graves disease. Study-wide context: Graves' patients who were just diagnosed had used antithyroid drugs for under 3 months. Study-level points and caveats: It was peripheral blood alone, not thyroid tissue, that was studied.

This clonotype appeared a few times. Its antigen remains unknown. Time point indicated: newly diagnosed GD, antithyroid drugs for less than 3 months. RNA extracted from PBMCs served as the sequencing template. In Xi'an, China, an endocrinology department was the source of patients. Researchers made TCR beta libraries by using iRepertoire HTBI primers and running Arm-PCR on CDR3 regions. MiXCR, applied by TCRdb to the multiplex PCR reads, yields one record per CDR3 protein. The data show 370,000 or so distinct CDR3 sequences, with about a sixth seen just once and roughly a fifth held by the top ten. The sample was also reused in another study, on T cells in Graves' hyperthyroidism and ophthalmopathy.

The TCR originated in a young woman with Graves disease. The sequences come from peripheral blood mononuclear cells (PBMCs), collected at new diagnosis, from a patient treated with antithyroid drugs.

The CDR3 loop reads CNASPRQGSNEKLFF. The CDR3 DNA sequence: TGCAATGCCTCACCTAGACAGGGGTCTAATGAAAAACTGTTTTTT. The rearrangement joins TRBV20-1 to TRBJ1-4; 8 positions match TRBD1. Germline CDR1 DFQATT, CDR2 SNEGSKA (reference sequence). The CDR3 runs 15 residues.